This is a list of T cell receptor beta chains from one sample in a study of radiotherapy plus CTLA-4 blockade in lung cancer. TCRdb's table, derived via immunoSEQ multiplex PCR, lists solely in-frame clones and lacks some. The table records about 51,000 clones, around 75% of them present only once. This specimen consisted of peripheral blood, obtained from a patient treated with radiotherapy plus ipilimumab. Receptor source: a human donor with non-small cell lung cancer who had a complete response to radiotherapy plus ipilimumab. CDR3s include the opening cysteine and the closing phenylalanine or tryptophan. Fields, in order: J gene, V gene, clone size, D gene, CDR3 DNA, CDR3 protein. The D gene is left open where the match is weak. Only some rows state a clone size, as once, few, many or a class for expanded clones.

>TRBJ2-1|TRBV5-1|.|TRBD1
TGCGCCAGCAGCTCGGGACAGAGCTCCTACAATGAGCAGTTCTTC
CASSSGQSSYNEQFF
>TRBJ2-1|TRBV15|.|TRBD2
TGTGCCACCAGCAGAGCTCCCCGGCGGGGGGCGGGTGAGCAGTTCTTC
CATSRAPRRGAGEQFF
>TRBJ2-7|TRBV4-1|.|TRBD1
TGCGCCAGCAGCCAGAGGACAGGGGCGACCTACGAGCAGTACTTC
CASSQRTGATYEQYF
>TRBJ1-2|TRBV7-2|once|TRBD1
TGTGCCAGCAGCCCAGGGGGCCTCGCTTATGGCTACACCTTC
CASSPGGLAYGYTF
>TRBJ1-5|TRBV30|once|.
TGTGCCTGGAGTTATGCCAGGGGCAATCAGCCCCAGCATTTT
CAWSYARGNQPQHF
>TRBJ1-5|TRBV7-8|once|.
TGTGCCAGCAGCGCGTTGACAGATTCGAGCAATCAGCCCCAGCATTTT
CASSALTDSSNQPQHF
>TRBJ1-2|TRBV6-5|.|.
TGTGCCAGCAGTTTCCATTCAGGGGATGGCTACACCTTC
CASSFHSGDGYTF
>TRBJ1-6|TRBV10-3|.|.
TGTGCCATCAGTCGGACAGACTATAATTCACCCCTCCACTTT
CAISRTDYNSPLHF
>TRBJ1-1|TRBV4-1|once|.
TGCGCCAGCAGCCAAGTCCTGGCAGGGAACACTGAAGCTTTCTTT
CASSQVLAGNTEAFF
>TRBJ1-3|TRBV19|few|TRBD1
TGTGCCAGTAGTCTGACGACAGGGAGCTCTGGAAACACCATATATTTT
CASSLTTGSSGNTIYF
>TRBJ1-2|TRBV18|.|.
TGTGCCAGCTCATCCCAACCCCCCGACGGAGCTAACTATGGCTACACCTTC
CASSSQPPDGANYGYTF
>TRBJ1-1|TRBV4-1|.|TRBD1
TGCGCCAGCAGCCATCAGGGACAGATGAACACTGAAGCTTTCTTT
CASSHQGQMNTEAFF
>TRBJ1-5|TRBV5-6|.|.
TGTGCCAGCAGCTTGACAACAGGGATAAATCAGCCCCAGCATTTT
CASSLTTGINQPQHF
>TRBJ1-1|TRBV7-9|.|TRBD1
TGTGCCAGCACCTTAGGGGGCTTGAACACTGAAGCTTTCTTT
CASTLGGLNTEAFF
>TRBJ1-2|TRBV7-8|.|.
TGTGCCAGCAGCTTAGCTACTGACTATGGCTACACCTTC
CASSLATDYGYTF
>TRBJ2-7|TRBV4-1|.|TRBD1
TGCGCCAGCAGCCTACGGGACAGGGGCCCCTACGAGCAGTACTTC
CASSLRDRGPYEQYF
>TRBJ1-2|TRBV15|.|TRBD1
TGTGCCACCAGCAGACCGGGACAGCCGAACTATGGCTACACCTTC
CATSRPGQPNYGYTF
>TRBJ2-1|TRBV7-6|.|TRBD2
TGTGCCAGCAGCTTAGCCGCAAGGCGGGAGGGTTGGAATGAGCAGTTCTTC
CASSLAARREGWNEQFF
>TRBJ1-6|TRBV2|few|.
TGTGCCAGCAAGGGAGGGTTGGGAAGGGGTTCACCCCTCCACTTT
CASKGGLGRGSPLHF
>TRBJ1-2|TRBV7-2|.|.
TGTGCCAGCAGCCTCGGGCGGGCAGGGGTTGCCTATGGCTACACCTTC
CASSLGRAGVAYGYTF
>TRBJ1-2|TRBV19|.|TRBD1
TGTGCCAGTAGACCAGGGGGATCCCTAGGCTACACCTTC
CASRPGGSLGYTF
>TRBJ2-7|TRBV10-3|.|TRBD2
TGTGCCATCAGCGGGACTAGCGGATACTACGAGCAGTACTTC
CAISGTSGYYEQYF
>TRBJ2-1|TRBV7-2|few|TRBD1
TGTGCCAGCAGCATAACCGGGACAGGGGCGAATGAGCAGTTCTTC
CASSITGTGANEQFF
>TRBJ2-2|TRBV30|.|.
TGTGCCTGGAGTGTACGAAGGGGTTTGACCGGGGAGCTGTTTTTT
CAWSVRRGLTGELFF
>TRBJ1-2|TRBV6-5|.|.
TGTGCCAGCAGTTATCTCTCTGACTATGGCTACACCTTC
CASSYLSDYGYTF
>TRBJ2-7|TRBV4-3|.|TRBD2
TGCGCCAGCAGCATCCTAGCGGGGGAGGGGTTCTTCTACGAGCAGTACTTC
CASSILAGEGFFYEQYF
>TRBJ2-3|TRBV19|.|.
TGTGCCAGTAGTCCCCAAAGGCAGGCGACAGAGAACACAGATACGCAGTATTTT
CASSPQRQATENTDTQYF
>TRBJ2-5|TRBV29-1|.|.
TGCAGCGGGAGGAAACGGCAGGAGCAAGAGACCCAGTACTTC
CSGRKRQEQETQYF
>TRBJ2-1|TRBV30|.|.
TGTGCCTGGGGGCGGAAGGGACAAGCCTACAATGAGCAGTTCTTC
CAWGRKGQAYNEQFF
>TRBJ1-2|TRBV5-1|few|.
TGTGCCAGCAGTTTCGAATCGTCACGATGGCCTCCCACCTTC
CASSFESSRWPPTF
>TRBJ2-2|TRBV10-2|.|.
TGCGCCAGCTCGTTAGCGGATAACACCGGGGAGCTGTTTTTT
CASSLADNTGELFF
>TRBJ2-6|TRBV4-3|.|TRBD2
TGCGCCAGCAGCCAAGATCCAGGGAGGGCCGGGGCCAACGTCCTGACTTTC
CASSQDPGRAGANVLTF
>TRBJ2-1|TRBV27|.|.
TGTGCCAGCAGTTTCTTTAGGGGAATCATGTACAATGAGCAGTTCTTC
CASSFFRGIMYNEQFF
>TRBJ2-5|TRBV30|.|TRBD2
TGTGCCTGCGAACCCCGGCTAGCGGGAGAGACCCAGTACTTC
CACEPRLAGETQYF
>TRBJ1-5|TRBV27|.|TRBD1
TGTGCCAGCAGTACAGGGGGAGGAGGGCAGCCCCAGCATTTT
CASSTGGGGQPQHF
>TRBJ2-2|TRBV7-9|once|.
TGTGCCAGCAGCTTCGACATGGAGCTGTTTTTT
CASSFDMELFF
>TRBJ1-1|TRBV7-2|.|.
TGTGCCAGCAGCCAAAACACTGAAGCTTTCTTT
CASSQNTEAFF
>TRBJ2-1|TRBV29-1|.|TRBD1
TGCAGCGGTGACTGGACAGGTCGCCGTGGTGAGCAGTTCTTC
CSGDWTGRRGEQFF
>TRBJ1-3|TRBV5-4|.|TRBD1
TGTGCCAGCAGCCCAGAGACAGGGGCCCACACCATATATTTT
CASSPETGAHTIYF
>TRBJ1-1|TRBV11-3|.|.
TGTGCCAGCAGCTTAACGGAGGGGACTGAAGCTTTCTTT
CASSLTEGTEAFF
>TRBJ1-2|TRBV9|once|TRBD1
TGTGCCAGCAGCGAGGGACAGGGGAGCTATGGCTACACCTTC
CASSEGQGSYGYTF
>TRBJ1-1|TRBV6-5|.|.
TGTGCCAGCACTCCCCCGGGGGGGAGGAACACTGAAGCTTTCTTT
CASTPPGGRNTEAFF
>TRBJ2-1|TRBV4-3|.|.
TGCGCCAGCAGCCAAGGGCAAAGCGGGTCTTACAATGAGCAGTTCTTC
CASSQGQSGSYNEQFF
>TRBJ1-6|TRBV6-6|.|.
TGTGCCAGCATCCACGACAGGAGCGACTTGAATTCACCCCTCCACTTT
CASIHDRSDLNSPLHF
>TRBJ1-1|TRBV19|.|.
TGTGCCAGTAGAACTGACAGAATCAACACTGAAGCTTTCTTT
CASRTDRINTEAFF
>TRBJ1-5|TRBV7-8|few|TRBD1
TGTGCCAGCAGCACCCGGGACAGAAATCAGCCCCAGCATTTT
CASSTRDRNQPQHF
>TRBJ1-2|TRBV7-8|.|TRBD1
TGTGCCAGCAGGCCAACAGGGGGAACGGGCTATGGCTACACCTTC
CASRPTGGTGYGYTF
>TRBJ1-3|TRBV30|.|TRBD1
TGTGCCTGGAGCCACCCACCGACAGGGGTGGGAAACACCATATATTTT
CAWSHPPTGVGNTIYF
>TRBJ1-2|TRBV15|few|.
TGTGCCACCAGCAGAGATCTAAGTGGACATCAAACACATGGCTACACCTTC
CATSRDLSGHQTHGYTF
>TRBJ1-1|TRBV18|.|.
TGTGCCAGCTCACCATCTGCACGGTACTACACTGAAGCTTTCTTT
CASSPSARYYTEAFF
>TRBJ1-5|TRBV2|.|.
TGTGCCAGCAGTGGCATGCCGGAGTCGCATACCGATCAGCCCCAGCATTTT
CASSGMPESHTDQPQHF
>TRBJ2-3|TRBV9|.|.
TGTGCCAGCAGCTCCTTTACAGGGATTGGCACAGATACGCAGTATTTT
CASSSFTGIGTDTQYF
>TRBJ1-5|TRBV21-1|medium-sized|.
TGTGCCAGCAGCGCAGACATCACACTGCCCCAGCATTTT
CASSADITLPQHF
>TRBJ2-1|TRBV4-1|.|TRBD2
TGCGCCAGCAGCCAAGATCGATCGGCGGGGGGGAATGAGCAGTTCTTC
CASSQDRSAGGNEQFF
>TRBJ2-1|TRBV7-8|once|TRBD2
TGTGCCAGCACCGGAACTAGCGGGAGATCAATTGAGCAGTTCTTC
CASTGTSGRSIEQFF